This T cell receptor beta chain was recorded in a study of blood T cell repertoires in COVID-19 (TCRdb year 2020). With regard to the full study: Samples covering the acute and convalescent phases of COVID-19 were provided by collaborators in the United States, Italy and Spain. The material from the prospective study consisted of cDNA or gDNA derived from T cells, B-cell-depleted T cells, or PBMCs. The samples were drawn from two sources: the first 160 participants of the ongoing ImmuneRACE study, and over 950 subjects contributed by 6 global collaborators. Subjects who had been exposed to COVID-19, were actively infected with it, or had recovered from it provided the deeply sampled blood TCRbeta repertoires that made up the dataset. Where HLA class I and class II types were available, the types were taken from metadata supplied by the sample provider, not from assay-based typing. The repertoires were released in a freely available public database intended as a resource for research on the immune response to SARS-CoV-2. Nearly every sample came with metadata listing a de-identified subject ID, COVID-19 status, age in years and sex.

The CDR3 holds 15 amino acids from the cysteine to the phenylalanine. Only the CDR3 DNA is retained, 45 bases long and in frame from the first base. Germline trimming: 2 bases from V, 2 bases from J; junction bases outside gene matches: 3. CDR1 is given as MNHEY and CDR2 as SVGAGI, both from the germline V gene. The sample holds one count of this clone. The antigen this receptor binds is unknown. Nothing much larger sits one base from this clone, and base qualities are not available. Collaborating institutions collected whole blood in K2EDTA tubes following their own protocols. For TCRbeta analysis, collaborators shipped samples as frozen whole blood, isolated PBMCs, or DNA extracted from either of those sample types. The immunoSEQ Assay, a bias-controlled multiplex PCR, was used to amplify TCRbeta CDR3 regions from genomic DNA. In the paper's pipeline: The number of nucleated cells in each sample was estimated by amplification of reference gene primers within the assay. To quantify the absolute abundance of each unique TCRbeta CDR3 rearrangement, sequence reads were collapsed and filtered. Productive Simpson clonality was computed per sample as the square root of Simpson's diversity index over productive rearrangements. TCRdb retrieved this table from immuneACCESS and kept in-frame rearrangements only. Not all clones are present; in checked studies, unresolved V genes account for under half, and no reason is known for the remainder. For V, J and clone size, that table is used; D and trimming come from the DNA. A total of fewer than 250,000 clones appear in this sample, 75% to 90% of them only once. The top ten constitute approximately 0.66% of the sample.

Here is what the overall study found, with its caveats: The quantity of clinical and demographic metadata differed by source and by participant and was supplied without curation.

Sequencing used peripheral blood. The receptor comes from a man aged 35-49 years with acute or convalescent COVID-19. The chain uses TRBV6-5 and TRBJ2-3; 8 central nucleotides agree with TRBD2. The nucleotide sequence reads as follows: TGTGCCAGCAGTTACGGGCGGGGGGCCACAGATACGCAGTATTTT. This encodes CASSYGRGATDTQYF.